The sequence of this TCR beta chain was determined in a study of T cell changes during pregnancy in multiple sclerosis (dated by TCRdb to about 2019). A note on the overall study: Changes in the T cell repertoire over the course of pregnancy were examined in this study in women with multiple sclerosis.

The library was built by means of the immunoSEQ multiplex PCR assay. TCRdb re-hosts the immuneACCESS table, in-frame sequences only. Its copies lack some clones; in the studies checked, an unresolved V gene accounts for under half of them, and the cause for the rest is not known. The sample table lists around 97,000 clones, roughly 93% of them with a count of one. About 0.88% of the sample lies in the top ten. Concerning this clone: Its antigen has not been determined. No per-base quality is available; no much larger clone lies one base away.

V and J are truncated by 1 base and 3 bases respectively, leaving an intervening sequence of 13 bases. The germline V gene encodes CDR1 SGHVS and CDR2 FNYEAQ. The CDR3 starts with the cysteine, ends with the phenylalanine, and has 15 residues. The kept DNA is CDR3 alone, 45 bases in frame from the first base. The sequence was collected from a female donor with multiple sclerosis, enrolled in a pregnancy study. The sequencing here drew on peripheral blood, taken after pregnancy. The V and J genes are TRBV7-6 and TRBJ2-7; perhaps TRBD1 is the D gene, with 5 bases matching. The CDR3 is CASSLEGRVGYEQYF. The bases are TGTGCCAGCAGCTTAGAGGGGCGAGTTGGCTACGAGCAGTACTTC.